Presented here are 12 T cell receptor beta chains from one specimen sequenced in a study of molecular identifiers for immune sequencing clone quantification. TCRdb reanalysed the PCR reads using MiXCR and keeps one entry per CDR3 protein. The data show over 600,000 distinct CDR3 sequences, about 20% seen once. Source material: naive CD8+ T cells from blood, with Jurkat cell RNA spiked in. The subset was: FACS-sorted CD8+CD4-CCR7+CD45RA+ naive T cells. The receptors come from a human donor in good health. Some libraries in this study had Jurkat cell RNA spiked in.

This clonotype was recorded only once. Being one base from a much bigger clone, this may be a read error. The chain carries TRBV6-6 and TRBJ2-1, with a tentative D call TRBD1 (5 bases). The germline gives CDR1 MNHNY, CDR2 SVGAGI (reference sequence). V shed 1 base and J shed 15 bases, with 16 bases lying between them. The CDR3 extends over 13 amino acids. As DNA, the CDR3 is TGTGCCAGCAGTTACTTCGACAGTCTCGGCCCGTTCTTC. It encodes CASSYFDSLGPFF.

This sequence joins TRBV13 and TRBJ1-2; D is uncertain. V was clipped by 3 bases and J by 4 bases, with 9 bases between them. The CDR3 is made up of 13 amino acids. The V gene's germline CDR1 is PRHDT and CDR2 FYEKMQ (reference sequence). The CDR3 loop reads CASSFQSAYGYTF. CDR3 DNA: TGTGCCAGCAGCTTTCAGAGTGCCTATGGCTACACCTTC.

This clonotype showed up just a few times. The chain recombines TRBV6-2 or TRBV6-3 with TRBJ1-5; D not certain. The germline V gene has CDR1 MNHEY and CDR2 SVGEGT. The CDR3 totals 17 residues. Deletions cut 6 bases from V and 0 bases from J, with 18 bases between. CDR3 sequence (DNA): TGTGCCAGCAGGAACCCAAGACTCGCGGATAGCAATCAGCCCCAGCATTTT. This translates into CASRNPRLADSNQPQHF.

This clonotype has a count of ten or more. The chain recombines TRBV27 with TRBJ2-3; D gene unclear. From germline, CDR1 is MNHEY and CDR2 SMNVEV (reference sequence). The ends were cut back, 3 bases at V and 8 bases at J, with 27 bases in the middle. The CDR3 loop spans 18 amino acids. The CDR3 sequence is CASSFGVPFGPTQVTQYF. Written as DNA, the CDR3 is TGTGCCAGCAGTTTTGGAGTTCCCTTTGGGCCGACTCAGGTTACGCAGTATTTT.

The genes are TRBV7-9 and TRBJ1-2; TRBD1 agrees at 7 bases. The length of the CDR3 is 14 residues. Germline V gene lookup returns CDR1 SEHNR and CDR2 FQNEAQ (reference sequence). The J segment lost 4 bases and the V segment lost 4 bases, leaving 6 bases of the junction unmatched. The CDR3 region is CASSWPGQSYGYTF. Here the CDR3 DNA reads TGTGCCAGCAGCTGGCCGGGACAGTCCTATGGCTACACCTTC. Full variable domain (rest looked up from reference TRBV7-9 and TRBJ1-2): DTGVSQNPRHKITKRGQNVTFRCDPISEHNRLYWYRQTLGQGPEFLTYFQNEAQLEKSRLLSDRFSAERPKGSFSTLEIQRTEQGDSAMYLCASSWPGQSYGYTFGSGTRLTVV.

This clonotype was observed at least ten times. The V and J genes are TRBV5-1 and TRBJ1-3; D is uncertain. CDR1 is SGHRS and CDR2 is YFSETQ in the germline V gene. This CDR3 spans 16 amino acids. The V end was cut by 0 bases, the J end by 0 bases, with 10 bases between. CDR3 loop: CASSLDGVTSGNTIYF. In nucleotides, the CDR3 is TGCGCCAGCAGCTTGGATGGGGTGACCTCTGGAAACACCATATATTTT.

As for this clonotype: The CDR3 ends on some other residue instead of the conserved phenylalanine or tryptophan, so this is likely a read error. The V call is TRBV2, the J call TRBJ1-3, with D perhaps TRBD1 (5 bases). V gave up 2 bases and J gave up 0 bases, with 14 bases separating them. This CDR3 spans 17 amino acids. Germline V gives CDR1 SNHLY, CDR2 FYNNEI. This CDR3 reads CASSEFSGYSSGNTIYL. In nucleotides, the CDR3 is TGTGCCAGCAGTGAATTTTCAGGGTACAGCTCTGGAAACACCATATATCTT.

This clonotype was seen many times. This rearrangement joins TRBV29-1 to TRBJ2-7; 9 bases line up with TRBD1. Unmatched junction bases numbered 5, after V lost 4 bases and J lost 4 bases. Germline-derived CDR1 and CDR2 are SQVTM and ANQGSEA. The CDR3 extends over 13 amino acids. The CDR3 reads CSVVRTGDYEQYF. CDR3 nucleotides: TGCAGCGTTGTTCGGACAGGGGATTACGAGCAGTACTTC.

The chain links TRBV14 to TRBJ2-1, with 7 bases lining up with TRBD2. V lost 1 base and J lost 7; bases outside the gene matches: 16. From germline, CDR1 is SGHDN and CDR2 FVKESK. The CDR3 loop spans 18 amino acids. The CDR3 region is CASSQGDRKAGASNEQFF. In nucleotides, the CDR3 is TGTGCCAGCAGCCAAGGGGATAGGAAGGCGGGAGCGAGTAATGAGCAGTTCTTC.

This clonotype came up many times. J is TRBJ2-7 and V is TRBV20-1, with 11 bases that match TRBD2. The CDR3 spans 16 residues. Looked up from germline, CDR1 is DFQATT and CDR2 is SNEGSKA (reference sequence). V lost 1 base and J lost 6; bases outside the gene matches: 11. Here the CDR3 reads CSARVASGRTPPEQYF. The CDR3 region has the DNA TGCAGTGCTAGAGTGGCTAGCGGGAGGACCCCGCCCGAGCAGTACTTC.

In its sample, this clonotype was seen a few times. Given a much more abundant clone one base away, this may be a read error. The rearrangement uses TRBV7-9 and TRBJ1-2, with 8 bases identical to TRBD1. Looked up from germline, CDR1 is SEHNR and CDR2 is FQNEAQ (reference sequence). This CDR3 has 16 amino acids. V dropped 5 bases and J dropped 4; count of bases not matched to a gene: 12. The CDR3 is CASSRTIGQGTYGYTF. The CDR3 nucleotides are TGTGCCAGCAGCCGGACGATTGGACAGGGCACCTATGGCTACACCTTC.

This clonotype was picked up a small number of times. It may be a read error: a sequence one base away is much more abundant. V is TRBV11-2 and J is TRBJ2-7; 9 bases are shared with TRBD1. This CDR3 region has 15 residues. Germline CDR1 is SGHAT and CDR2 is FQNNGV. CDR3 sequence: CAGSLARDRDYEQYF. The CDR3 nucleotides are TGTGCCGGCAGCTTAGCCCGGGACAGGGACTACGAGCAGTACTTC. Full variable domain (remainder filled in from reference TRBV11-2 and TRBJ2-7): EAGVAQSPRYKIIEKRQSVAFWCNPISGHATLYWYQQILGQGPKLLIQFQNNGVVDDSQLPKDRFSAERLKGVDSTLKIQPAKLEDSAVYLCAGSLARDRDYEQYFGPGTRLTVT.